What follows are 27 T cell receptor beta chains derived from one specimen sequenced in a study of blood T cell repertoires in COVID-19. Sequencing used immunoSEQ multiplex PCR; TCRdb keeps in-frame clones, though not all of them. The table shows about 380,000 clones, with 88% occurring only once. The sequencing input was PBMCs or T cells enriched from blood (not recorded which). The receptors were gathered from a woman between 18 and 30 years old who had recovered from COVID-19.

This chain joins TRBV9 and TRBJ1-2; D gene uncertain. CDR3 length: 12 residues. V lost 4 bases and J lost 8, with 12 bases in between. Germline CDR1 SGDLS, CDR2 YYNGEE. The CDR3 loop reads CASSYGKEGYTF. CDR3 sequence (DNA): TGTGCCAGCAGCTACGGGAAGGAGGGCTACACCTTC.

The CDR3 coding sequence is TGTGCCAGCAGCCTCGTCCCTAGGACAGATACGCAGTATTTT. The encoded protein is CASSLVPRTDTQYF. The rearrangement links TRBV3-1 (or the pseudogene TRBV3-2) to TRBJ2-3; the D is unclear. With 4 bases removed from V and 3 bases from J, the gap between germline ends came to 11 bases. The length of the CDR3 is 14 residues. CDR1 LGHDT and CDR2 YNNKEL come from the germline V gene (reference sequence).

The count of this clone is one. This rearrangement joins TRBV10-3 to TRBJ2-7, with 9 positions matching TRBD1. The CDR3 is 14 residues long. Unmatched junction bases numbered 10, after V lost 6 bases and J lost 7 bases. Germline V CDR1 and CDR2: ENHRY, SYGVKD. Here the CDR3 DNA reads TGTGCCATCAGCCCGTTACAGGGGGCGGGTGAGCAGTACTTC. As protein: CAISPLQGAGEQYF.

The chain recombines TRBV5-6 with TRBJ2-1, with 8 bases identical to TRBD2. V shed 4 bases, J shed 3 bases, and the junction held 6 bases outside the gene matches. The CDR3 sequence is 15 residues long. Germline V gene data show CDR1 as SGHDT and CDR2 as YYEEEE. The CDR3 nucleotides read TGTGCCAGCAGCCCGTTCAGCGGGGGCTACAATGAGCAGTTCTTC. This translates into CASSPFSGGYNEQFF.

V and J are TRBV5-5 and TRBJ2-2, with D uncertain. V was trimmed by 0 bases and J by 8 bases, leaving 17 bases between them. Looked up from germline, CDR1 is SGHKS and CDR2 is YYEKEE (reference sequence). The CDR3 contains 16 residues. The CDR3 loop is CASSLEFSGIAGELFF. DNA of the CDR3: TGTGCCAGCAGCTTGGAGTTCTCGGGTATCGCGGGGGAGCTGTTTTTT.

This rearrangement joins TRBV19 to TRBJ1-5; 7 bases map to TRBD1. V was pared by 2 bases and J by 1 base, with 8 bases of the junction left unmatched. CDR1 is LNHDA and CDR2 is SQIVND in the germline V gene (reference sequence). The CDR3 extends over 17 amino acids. CDR3 protein: CASSISQGPVSNQPQHF. CDR3 sequence (DNA): TGTGCCAGTAGTATATCACAGGGGCCGGTAAGCAATCAGCCCCAGCATTTT. The entire variable domain, with the rest obtained from reference TRBV19 and TRBJ1-5, is as follows: DGGITQSPKYLFRKEGQNVTLSCEQNLNHDAMYWYRQDPGQGLRLIYYSQIVNDFQKGDIAEGYSVSREKKESFPLTVTSAQKNPTAFYLCASSISQGPVSNQPQHFGDGTRLSIL.

The chain couples TRBV29-1 to TRBJ2-7; TRBD1 matches 12 bases. There are 14 residues in the CDR3. Germline V gives CDR1 SQVTM, CDR2 ANQGSEA. V dropped 5 bases and J dropped 5; count of bases not matched to a gene: 7. CDR3 DNA: TGCAGCGTTTCCACCGGGACAGGGGGCCACGAGCAGTACTTC. Its translation: CSVSTGTGGHEQYF.

The rearrangement joins TRBV11-2 to TRBJ2-2; a weak D match, TRBD1 (6 bases). The germline gives CDR1 SGHAT, CDR2 FQNNGV. The CDR3 totals 13 residues. The V end lost 3 bases, the J end lost 5 bases, and 7 bases lay between the germline ends. CDR3 nucleotides: TGTGCCAGCAGCTTTGGACAGACCGGGGAGCTGTTTTTT. It specifies CASSFGQTGELFF.

The V and J genes are TRBV27 and TRBJ2-7; D is possibly TRBD1 (6 bases). Germline CDR1 reads MNHEY; CDR2 reads SMNVEV (reference sequence). The CDR3 is made up of 15 amino acids. The V and J ends lost 0 bases and 9 bases respectively, with 18 bases between them. This CDR3 reads CASSLSSLQGHAQYF. DNA for the CDR3: TGTGCCAGCAGTTTATCCTCCCTACAGGGCCACGCGCAGTACTTC.

The sample holds one count of this clone. Here the CDR3 reads CASSPRDFGNTIYF. The DNA for the CDR3 is TGTGCCAGCAGTCCACGGGACTTCGGAAACACCATATATTTT. The rearrangement links TRBV28 to TRBJ1-3; D might be TRBD1 (5 bases). CDR1 and CDR2 from the germline V gene are MDHEN and SYDVKM. Between the trimmed V and J ends, which lost 5 bases and 4 bases, there was a span of 12 bases. The CDR3 runs to 14 residues.

This clone was found once. J is TRBJ1-2 and V is TRBV5-6; D gene uncertain. V was clipped by 7 bases and J by 7 bases, with 17 bases between them. Germline loops: CDR1 SGHDT, CDR2 YYEEEE. The CDR3 totals 13 residues. The CDR3 DNA follows: TGTGCCAGCCTTCTCGGCAGGAAAGGTGGCTACACCTTC. It translates to CASLLGRKGGYTF.

The chain combines TRBV5-5 with TRBJ1-5; D ambiguous. V was shortened by 2 bases and J by 3 bases, with 9 bases between the two germline ends. The CDR3 sequence is 14 residues long. The germline CDR1 and CDR2 sequences are SGHKS and YYEKEE (reference sequence). CDR3 nucleotide sequence: TGTGCCAGCAGCTTACCGGGAACCAATCAGCCCCAGCATTTT. Residues: CASSLPGTNQPQHF.

The chain has TRBV25-1 and TRBJ1-5, with 7 bases that match TRBD1. Germline trimming cut 2 bases from V and 6 bases from J; bases unmatched to any gene: 4. This CDR3 region has 14 residues. Germline values: CDR1 MGHDK, CDR2 SYGVNS. The CDR3 DNA reads TGTGCCAGCAGTGAAGGGGCAGGGGGTCAGCCCCAGCATTTT. Its translation is CASSEGAGGQPQHF.

This clone was recorded only once. The gene calls are TRBV5-5 and TRBJ2-5; tentative D call: TRBD1 (6 bases). V dropped 4 bases and J dropped 3 bases, with 13 bases sitting between them. The germline gives CDR1 SGHKS, CDR2 YYEKEE (reference sequence). CDR3 length: 14 residues. The CDR3 nucleotides are TGTGCCAGCAGCCCCCAGGGGCGCAAAGAGACCCAGTACTTC. It is translated as CASSPQGRKETQYF.

This clone was picked up a small number of times. This chain links TRBV11-2 with TRBJ2-1; 7 bases line up with TRBD1. CDR3 length equals 14 residues. V gave up 1 base and J gave up 9 bases; unmatched junction bases: 6. Germline V gene sequence: CDR1 SGHAT, CDR2 FQNNGV. Here the CDR3 reads CASSLAFQGVEQFF. The CDR3 nucleotides are TGTGCCAGCAGCTTAGCCTTCCAGGGGGTTGAGCAGTTCTTC.

The chain has TRBV18 and TRBJ2-1; D possibly corresponds to TRBD1 (6 bases). The CDR3 is 12 amino acids. From germline, CDR1 is KGHSH and CDR2 LQKENI. The V gene lost 6 bases and the J gene lost 7 bases, with 10 bases spanning the gap. CDR3 protein: CASSPQGNEQFF. CDR3 in DNA: TGTGCCAGCTCGCCCCAGGGGAATGAGCAGTTCTTC. The whole variable domain, remainder taken from reference TRBV18 and TRBJ2-1, is NAGVMQNPRHLVRRRGQEARLRCSPMKGHSHVYWYRQLPEEGLKFMVYLQKENIIDESGMPKERFSAEFPKEGPSILRIQQVVRGDSAAYFCASSPQGNEQFFGPGTRLTVL.

The V and J genes are TRBV3-1 (or the pseudogene TRBV3-2) and TRBJ1-2; D is undetermined. The germline gives CDR1 LGHDT, CDR2 YNNKEL (reference sequence). This CDR3 region has 14 residues. The V and J ends lost 4 bases and 7 bases respectively, with 16 bases between them. CDR3 DNA: TGTGCCAGCAGCCTACGAGCTGGTGGCGGTGGCTACACCTTC. Residues: CASSLRAGGGGYTF.

The rearrangement joins TRBV30 to TRBJ1-1; maybe TRBD1 (5 bases). Trimming stripped 4 bases from V and 1 base from J, with 10 bases between. There are 13 residues in the CDR3. Per germline, CDR1 GTSNPN and CDR2 SVGIG (reference sequence). The CDR3 loop reads CAWKMTENTEAFF. Here the CDR3 DNA reads TGTGCCTGGAAAATGACAGAGAACACTGAAGCTTTCTTT.

Written as DNA, the CDR3 is TGTGCCAGCAGTTACGGCAGGTCGAGCTCCTACGAGCAGTACTTC. This translates into CASSYGRSSSYEQYF. V usage is TRBV6-5 and J usage is TRBJ2-7; no firm D call. The CDR3 consists of 15 residues. The V gene's germline CDR1 is MNHEY and CDR2 SVGAGI. The V and J ends lost 2 bases and 0 bases respectively, with 11 bases between them.

J is TRBJ2-7 and V is TRBV28; TRBD1 might be the D (5 bases). With 5 bases removed from V and 11 bases from J, the gap between germline ends came to 16 bases. The length of the CDR3 is 12 residues. Per germline, CDR1 MDHEN and CDR2 SYDVKM. CDR3 coding DNA: TGTGCCAGCAGTCAATCGACCCCCAGGGAGTACTTC. Amino acids: CASSQSTPREYF.

The rearrangement joins TRBV27 to TRBJ1-1; D is possibly TRBD1 (5 bases). CDR1 MNHEY and CDR2 SMNVEV come from the germline V gene (reference sequence). Trimming took off 2 bases at V and 4 bases at J, with 11 bases between the two ends. The CDR3 sequence is 14 residues long. The CDR3 is CASSLLGGGTEAFF. In DNA, the CDR3 is TGTGCCAGCAGTTTACTGGGGGGTGGCACTGAAGCTTTCTTT.

In DNA form, the CDR3 reads TGTGCCTGGAGCTCGACAGGGGGCCCTCTTTCCTATGGCTACACCTTC. It yields the protein CAWSSTGGPLSYGYTF. The rearrangement uses TRBV30 and TRBJ1-2; 10 nucleotides line up with TRBD1. The V gene end was trimmed by 3 bases and the J gene end by 4 bases; junction bases not matched to a gene: 11. The CDR3 sequence is 16 residues long. Germline V gene lookup returns CDR1 GTSNPN and CDR2 SVGIG (reference sequence).

The rearrangement joins TRBV5-1 to TRBJ2-5; 8 bases are shared with TRBD1. Germline V lookup: CDR1 SGHRS, CDR2 YFSETQ. This CDR3 comprises 14 residues. Germline trimming cut 4 bases from V and 0 bases from J; bases unmatched to any gene: 2. CDR3 region: CASSLGQDQETQYF. Here the CDR3 DNA reads TGCGCCAGCAGCCTGGGACAGGACCAAGAGACCCAGTACTTC.

The chain couples TRBV6-6 to TRBJ1-2; D might be TRBD1 (5 bases). V lost 5 bases, J lost 7 bases, and 11 bases lay in between. CDR1 is MNHNY, CDR2 SVGAGI, per germline (reference sequence). The CDR3 runs 12 residues. As DNA, the CDR3 is TGTGCCAGCAGTAACGACAGTTTTGGCTACACCTTC. Translation: CASSNDSFGYTF.

The chain couples TRBV19 to TRBJ1-6; 8 bases fit TRBD1. The junction had 6 bases not matched to a gene; V was cut back by 2 bases and J by 0 bases. The CDR3 covers 18 residues. The germline V gene has CDR1 LNHDA and CDR2 SQIVND (reference sequence). The CDR3 nucleotides are TGTGCCAGTAGTATATCCAGGGGGCCAGGCTCCTATAATTCACCCCTCCACTTT. Translated: CASSISRGPGSYNSPLHF. Complete variable domain (other parts from reference TRBV19 and TRBJ1-6): DGGITQSPKYLFRKEGQNVTLSCEQNLNHDAMYWYRQDPGQGLRLIYYSQIVNDFQKGDIAEGYSVSREKKESFPLTVTSAQKNPTAFYLCASSISRGPGSYNSPLHFGNGTRLTVT.

The chain recombines TRBV28 with TRBJ1-5; D is unresolved. Trimming removed 6 bases from V and 11 bases from J, with 14 bases in between. Germline V CDR1 and CDR2: MDHEN, SYDVKM. The CDR3 has 12 amino acids. CDR3 DNA: TGTGCCAGCAGGAGGCCGGGAGGGACCCAGCATTTT. Protein sequence: CASRRPGGTQHF.

The chain recombines TRBV5-6 with TRBJ1-6; the match to TRBD1 covers 8 bases. The V gene end was trimmed by 2 bases and the J gene end by 10 bases; junction bases not matched to a gene: 8. The CDR3 is 15 amino acids. Germline CDR1 and CDR2: SGHDT and YYEEEE. CDR3 nucleotide sequence: TGTGCCAGCAGCTTCCTCGACAGGGGTAAGTCACCCCTCCACTTT. This sequence encodes CASSFLDRGKSPLHF. Complete variable domain (other parts from reference TRBV5-6 and TRBJ1-6): DAGVTQSPTHLIKTRGQQVTLRCSPKSGHDTVSWYQQALGQGPQFIFQYYEEEERQRGNFPDRFSGHQFPNYSSELNVNALLLGDSALYLCASSFLDRGKSPLHFGNGTRLTVT.